Below, one T cell receptor beta chain is given with its context. This sample is drawn from a study of cytomegalovirus exposure and HLA in healthy donors. Vbeta (60) and Jbeta (13) primers were used in the PCR. The repertoire was sequenced with immunoSEQ multiplex PCR; TCRdb's copy has only in-frame clones and lacks some. Of some 190,000 clones detected, approximately 80% appear once; the ten largest clones hold 1.3% to 1.5%. V shed 1 base, J shed 1 base, and the junction held 5 bases outside the gene matches. The germline V gene has CDR1 MNHEY and CDR2 SMNVEV (reference sequence). CDR3 length equals 16 residues.

Sample: PBMCs. The chain uses TRBV27 and TRBJ2-3; TRBD1 matches 7 bases. The origin of this receptor is a girl aged 5 to 17 in good health and CMV-seropositive. For the CDR3, the DNA is TGTGCCAGCAGTTTATGGACAGGCGGCGGCACAGATACGCAGTATTTT. This translates into CASSLWTGGGTDTQYF.